This T cell receptor beta chain was observed in a study of shared clonotypes between healthy human individuals. Whole-study context: The cohort had two women and a few men, ages 18 to 49. Whole-study findings and limits: The low donor count limited represented genetic and exposure-history diversity.

Ten immunoSEQ deep assay plates were used by the authors to sequence unsorted PBMC DNA. The method was immunoSEQ multiplex PCR; TCRdb's version includes in-frame clones alone and lacks a portion of them. The profile shows approximately 500,000 clones, around 80% of them singletons. For this clone: Its target is not known.

The CDR3 spans 12 residues. V shed 4 bases, J shed 4 bases, and the junction held 0 bases outside the gene matches. Per the germline V gene, CDR1 is MDHEN and CDR2 is SYDVKM. The sequenced sample was PBMCs. The rearrangement uses TRBV28 and TRBJ2-7, with 8 bases that match TRBD1. The receptor's source is a woman aged 40-49 years in good health. Some clones in this sample may be carry-over from other donors' samples. CDR3 sequence reads: CASSWDRYEQYF. The CDR3 DNA follows: TGTGCCAGCAGTTGGGACAGGTACGAGCAGTACTTC.